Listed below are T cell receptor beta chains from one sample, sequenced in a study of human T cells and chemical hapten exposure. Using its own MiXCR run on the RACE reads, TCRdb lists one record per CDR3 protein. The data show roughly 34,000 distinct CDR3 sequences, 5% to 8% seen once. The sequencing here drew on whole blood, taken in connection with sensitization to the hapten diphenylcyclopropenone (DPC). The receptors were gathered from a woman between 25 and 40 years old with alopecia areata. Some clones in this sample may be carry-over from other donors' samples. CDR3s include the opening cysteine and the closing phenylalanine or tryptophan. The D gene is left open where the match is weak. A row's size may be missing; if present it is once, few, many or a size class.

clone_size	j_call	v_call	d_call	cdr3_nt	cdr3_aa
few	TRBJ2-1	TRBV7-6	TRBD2	TGTGCCAGCAGCTCGGGGACTAGCGGTAGCTCCTACAATGAGCAGTTCTTC	CASSSGTSGSSYNEQFF
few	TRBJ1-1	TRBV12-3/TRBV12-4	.	TGTGCCAGCAGTTTGGCGGGTCTTGAAGCTTTCTTT	CASSLAGLEAFF
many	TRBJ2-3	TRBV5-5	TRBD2	TGTGCCAGCAGCTTACTAGCGGGGGCAGATACGCAGTATTTT	CASSLLAGADTQYF
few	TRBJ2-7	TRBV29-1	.	TGCAGCGTTGGTGTCAGCTTCGACGAGCAGTACTTC	CSVGVSFDEQYF
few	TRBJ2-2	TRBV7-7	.	TGTGCTAGCAGCTTAGACCCGACCCGTACCTCCACCGGGGAGCTGTTTTTT	CASSLDPTRTSTGELFF
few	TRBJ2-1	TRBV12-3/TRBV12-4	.	TGTGCCGCCGCCGTCTCAGGGAGCTCCTACAATGAGCAGTTCTTC	CAAAVSGSSYNEQFF
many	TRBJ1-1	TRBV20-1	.	TGCAGTGCTAGCCATACCCGGGGTAACACTGAAGCTTTCTTT	CSASHTRGNTEAFF
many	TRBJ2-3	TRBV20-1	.	TGCAGTGCTAAGGGGGGGGGGCTCGACACAGATACGCAGTATTTT	CSAKGGGLDTDTQYF
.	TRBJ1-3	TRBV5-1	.	TGCGCCAGCAGCTTGTCCGCAGGGGTGTCATCTGGAAACACCATATATTTT	CASSLSAGVSSGNTIYF
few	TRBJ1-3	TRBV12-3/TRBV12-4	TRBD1	TGTGCCAGCAGTCCGGGGACAGTCTCTGGAAACACCATATATTTT	CASSPGTVSGNTIYF
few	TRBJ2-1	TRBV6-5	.	TGTGCCAGCAGTAAATACAATGAGCAGTTCTTC	CASSKYNEQFF
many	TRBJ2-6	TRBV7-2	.	TGTGCCAGCGCCCCCATGGCTGGGGCCAACGTCCTGACTTTC	CASAPMAGANVLTF
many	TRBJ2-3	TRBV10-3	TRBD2	TGTGCCATCAGTGAGCCTAGCGGGGGAGAAGCAGATACGCAGTATTTT	CAISEPSGGEADTQYF
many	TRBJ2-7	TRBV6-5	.	TGTGCCAGCAGTCGGGCGAAGAAGCAGTACTTC	CASSRAKKQYF
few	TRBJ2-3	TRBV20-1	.	TGCAGTGCTAGATGGCCCGGGGCAAATACGCAGTATTTT	CSARWPGANTQYF
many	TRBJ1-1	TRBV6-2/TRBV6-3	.	TGTGCCAGCAGTTACGTCCCCATGAACACTGAAGCTTTCTTT	CASSYVPMNTEAFF
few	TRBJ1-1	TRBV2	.	TGTGCCAGCACCCCCATATTGGGTCTCAACACTGAAGCTTTCTTT	CASTPILGLNTEAFF
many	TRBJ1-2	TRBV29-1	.	TGCAGCGCTGTCGTTGGAGATGGCTACACCTTC	CSAVVGDGYTF
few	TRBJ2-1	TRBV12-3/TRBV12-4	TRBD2	TGTGCCAGCAGTTTATACAGCGGGGGGGCCCTTGGGCAGTTCTTC	CASSLYSGGALGQFF
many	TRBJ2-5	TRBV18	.	TGTGCCAGCTCACCTCCGACGCGGTCGGAGACCCAGTACTTC	CASSPPTRSETQYF
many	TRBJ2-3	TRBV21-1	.	TGTGCCAGCAGCCCTCTTGAACAGGGGGCATTTAGAGATACGCAGTATTTT	CASSPLEQGAFRDTQYF
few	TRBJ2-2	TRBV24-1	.	TGTGCCACCAGTGATTTATGGAGCGGTTTCACCGGGGAGCTGTTTTTT	CATSDLWSGFTGELFF
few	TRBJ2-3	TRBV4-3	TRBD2	TGCGCCAGCAGCCAAGGGATCCTAGCGGGGGGTAGCACAGATACGCAGTATTTT	CASSQGILAGGSTDTQYF
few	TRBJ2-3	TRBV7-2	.	TGTGCCAGCTCCCCGAGCGGGCGCACAGATACGCAGTATTTT	CASSPSGRTDTQYF
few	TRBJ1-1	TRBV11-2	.	TGTGCCAGCAGCTTAATCTCACAGATGAACACTGAAGCTTTCTTT	CASSLISQMNTEAFF
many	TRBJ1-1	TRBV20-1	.	TGCAGTGCTAAAAGAGCCCCATCGCCGAACACTGAAGCTTTCTTT	CSAKRAPSPNTEAFF
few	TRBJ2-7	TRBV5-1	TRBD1	TGCGCCAGCAGCCGGGACAGGGATCAGCGGTACTTC	CASSRDRDQRYF
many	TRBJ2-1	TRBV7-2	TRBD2	TGTGCCAGCAGCCGTTTAGCGGGGGGGTTGGGGAATGAGCAGTTCTTC	CASSRLAGGLGNEQFF
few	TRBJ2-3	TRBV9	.	TGTGCCAGCAGCGTCGGGGGTAGCACAGATACGCAGTATTTT	CASSVGGSTDTQYF
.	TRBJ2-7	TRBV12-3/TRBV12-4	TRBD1	TGTGCCAGCAGTCACAGGGGGATTGAGCAGTACTTC	CASSHRGIEQYF
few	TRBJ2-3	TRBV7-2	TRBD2	TGTGCCAGCAGCTTAGATCTGGCGGGGGGTGCAGATACGCAGTATTTT	CASSLDLAGGADTQYF
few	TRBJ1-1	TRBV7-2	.	TGTGCCAGCAGCTTTTCCCGCACCAACACTGAAGCTTTCTTT	CASSFSRTNTEAFF
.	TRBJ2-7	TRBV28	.	TGTGCCAGCAGCCCCGGGGGCCCGAGCTCCTACGAGCAGTACTTC	CASSPGGPSSYEQYF
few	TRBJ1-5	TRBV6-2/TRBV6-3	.	TGTGCCACGAAGGCCAACCGGGACGATCAGCCCCAGCATTTT	CATKANRDDQPQHF
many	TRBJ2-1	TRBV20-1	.	TGCAGTGCCGGAAACAGGGGGGGAGCGTACAATGAGCAGTTCTTC	CSAGNRGGAYNEQFF
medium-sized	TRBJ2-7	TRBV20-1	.	TGCAGTGCTAGAAAGACGGCGGCCTACGAGCAGTACTTC	CSARKTAAYEQYF
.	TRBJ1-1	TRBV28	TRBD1	TGTGCCAGCAGTGCGACAGGGCGTTTTGTGAACACTGAAGCTTTCTTT	CASSATGRFVNTEAFF
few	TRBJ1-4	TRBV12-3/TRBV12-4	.	TGTGCCAGCAGTTTTTTATCGGTAGGGGACCCGGTTTTT	CASSFLSVGDPVF
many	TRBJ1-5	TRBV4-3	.	TGCGCCAGCAGCCAGGACAGCAATCAGCCCCAGCATTTT	CASSQDSNQPQHF
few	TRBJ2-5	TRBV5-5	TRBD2	TGTGCCAGCAGCTTCTTAGCGGGGGTGCCACAAGAGACCCAGTACTTC	CASSFLAGVPQETQYF
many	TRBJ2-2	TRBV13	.	TGTGCCAGCAAAGGCGCCGGGGAGCTGTTTTTT	CASKGAGELFF
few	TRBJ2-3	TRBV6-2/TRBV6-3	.	TGTGCCAGCAGTTACGAGGAAGTCCGGGATACGCAGTATTTT	CASSYEEVRDTQYF
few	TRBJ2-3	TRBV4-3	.	TGCGCCAGCAGCCAAGAAGCGCAGGGGACCTCCACAGATACGCAGTATTTT	CASSQEAQGTSTDTQYF
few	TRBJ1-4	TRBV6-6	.	TGTGCCAGCAGTGCCCCCCTAGACCGTCATGAAAAACTGTTTTTT	CASSAPLDRHEKLFF
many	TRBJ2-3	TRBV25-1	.	TGTGCCAGCAGTGGACTGGCAGATACGCAGTATTTT	CASSGLADTQYF
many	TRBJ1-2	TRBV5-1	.	TGCGCCAGCAGCTTACCGGGGGGTAACTATGGCTACACCTTC	CASSLPGGNYGYTF
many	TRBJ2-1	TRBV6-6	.	TGTGCCAGCAGTAACTTAAGGGGTTACAATGAGCAGTTCTTC	CASSNLRGYNEQFF
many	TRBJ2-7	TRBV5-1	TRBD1	TGCGCCAGCAGCTTGTTTAATCCGGGACAGGGCTACGAGCAGTACTTC	CASSLFNPGQGYEQYF
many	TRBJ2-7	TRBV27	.	TGTGCCAGCAGTTTAGTGGGACTGGGGACCTACGAGCAGTACTTC	CASSLVGLGTYEQYF
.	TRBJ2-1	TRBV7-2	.	TGTGCCAGCAGCCCTGAAGCGTCCAATGAGCAGTTCTTC	CASSPEASNEQFF
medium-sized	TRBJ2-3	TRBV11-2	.	TGTGCCAGCAGCTTAGGCACAGATACGCAGTATTTT	CASSLGTDTQYF